Only one count was recorded for the clone carrying this TCR beta chain. Its antigen remains unidentified. Libraries were prepared by immunoSEQ multiplex PCR; TCRdb keeps only in-frame clonotypes and omits some of them. The repertoire includes some 150,000 clones, approximately 94% of them detected once, and approximately 1.8% sits in the top ten. This sample is part of a study of cytomegalovirus exposure and HLA in healthy donors. Whole-study context: Both the 100 to 150 validation repertoires and the 500 to 700 first-cohort repertoires used the same platform, as reported by a later analysis.

These donors were members of the approximately 110-subject validation cohort, a group separate from the roughly 670-subject first cohort. Germline CDR1 SGHVS, CDR2 FNYEAQ. This CDR3 spans 15 amino acids. Trimming cost V 5 bases and J 0 bases, with 14 bases left between them. Study-wide results and caveats: Cytomegalovirus status was reportedly diagnosed by the classifier with high specificity and sensitivity. Subsequent analysis found a tendency for first-cohort TCR clusters to co-occur within the 120 or so validation repertoires.

The chain joins TRBV7-6 to TRBJ2-7; D is possibly TRBD2 (5 bases). The sample consisted of PBMCs. The sequence came from a man between 18 and 29 years old in good health and CMV-seropositive. In DNA, the CDR3 is TGTGCCAGCAGCCGGACGGACTTGAGCTCCTACGAGCAGTACTTC. Protein: CASSRTDLSSYEQYF.